This TCR beta chain was identified in a study of sequential checkpoint blockade in melanoma. Treatment described: randomized to nivolumab then ipilimumab (arm A) or the reverse (arm B). Produced via immunoSEQ multiplex PCR; TCRdb's table is partial and in-frame only. The table has roughly 10,000 clones, roughly three fifths seen once; the top ten hold 16%. V shed 3 bases and J 2 bases; nucleotides not matched to a gene: 7. CDR1 SGDLS and CDR2 YYNGEE come from the germline V gene. This CDR3 is built from 16 residues. Material: CD8+ T cells sorted from blood (inferred from file names), obtained from a patient given nivolumab and ipilimumab in sequence. This receptor was identified in a human donor with melanoma. This sequence joins TRBV9 and TRBJ2-3, with 9 positions matching TRBD2. CDR3 DNA sequence: TGTGCCAGCAGCGCCAAAGCGGGGGGATTCACAGATACGCAGTATTTT. It translates to CASSAKAGGFTDTQYF.